Below, one T cell receptor beta chain is given with its context. After removal of 4 bases from V and 2 bases from J, the junction contained 8 bases not matched to a gene. The CDR3 runs 15 residues. Germline-derived CDR1 and CDR2 are MNHEY and SMNVEV (reference sequence). Original data processing: It was from reference gene primer amplification that nucleated cell counts were estimated. Assay: immunoSEQ multiplex PCR; the TCRdb copy retains only in-frame clones and omits some. That table furnishes V, J and clone size, whereas the DNA furnished D and trimming. The sample yields around 190,000 clones, roughly nine tenths seen once. These data come from a study of blood T cell repertoires in COVID-19. Study context: The United States, Italy and Spain provided the acute and convalescent COVID-19 samples. T cells, B-cell-depleted T cells, or PBMCs provided the cDNA or gDNA that served as material.

Material: peripheral blood. This chain connects TRBV27 to TRBJ2-7; 7 bases match TRBD2. The TCR originated in a man aged 18 to 29 who had recovered from COVID-19. The CDR3 bases are TGTGCCAGCAGTTCCCTTGGGGGAGGGACCTACGAGCAGTACTTC. As protein: CASSSLGGGTYEQYF.